This T cell receptor (beta chain) originates from a study of cytomegalovirus exposure and HLA in healthy donors. Turning to the study itself: The approximately 670 first-cohort repertoires and the 120 or so validation repertoires shared the same platform, a later analysis reported.

From germline, CDR1 is SGHNT and CDR2 YYREEE (reference sequence). The length of the CDR3 is 14 residues. Trimming pared 2 bases from V and 4 bases from J, leaving 12 bases between. About this clone itself: Antigen: not known.

The assay was immunoSEQ multiplex PCR, and TCRdb's table has in-frame clones only and misses some. The table has about 150,000 clones, 86% seen once; the top ten hold about 2.2%. Findings and caveats of the study: Among the CMV-associated chains, a few were confirmed in vitro as specific for CMV antigens. Most TCR sequences were seen very rarely across donors, but some public TCRs occurred in many. The study recorded fewer than 200 TCR beta chains that were cytomegalovirus-associated.

The J gene is TRBJ1-2, the V gene TRBV5-4; the D gene is possibly TRBD1 (5 bases). Sequencing was performed on PBMCs. The sequence was collected from a human donor in good health. CDR3 sequence: CASSFGGSGYGYTF. The CDR3 DNA is TGTGCCAGCAGCTTCGGGGGGTCGGGCTATGGCTACACCTTC. Supplemented by reference TRBV5-4 and TRBJ1-2, the full variable domain reads ETGVTQSPTHLIKTRGQQVTLRCSSQSGHNTVSWYQQALGQGPQFIFQYYREEENGRGNFPPRFSGLQFPNYSSELNVNALELDDSALYLCASSFGGSGYGYTFGSGTRLTVV.